Below, one T cell receptor beta chain is given with its context. Its antigen is not known. PCR involved 60 Vbeta and 13 Jbeta primers. Sequenced by immunoSEQ multiplex PCR; TCRdb stores in-frame clones only, minus some. The repertoire table contains about 38,000 clones. This sample stems from a study of cytomegalovirus exposure and HLA in healthy donors. Findings and limits, study-wide: Presence/absence analyses took donor sequencing depth as roughly uniform.

Germline V lookup: CDR1 SEHNR, CDR2 FQNEAQ (reference sequence). V shed 5 bases and J shed 1 base, with 6 bases lying between them. The CDR3 runs to 13 residues. Sequenced input: PBMCs. This clonotype originated in a middle-aged man in good health and CMV-seropositive. The chain combines TRBV7-9 with TRBJ2-1; D is possibly TRBD2 (5 bases). Here the CDR3 DNA reads TGTGCCAGCAGCCGCGGGTCCTACAATGAGCAGTTCTTC. Amino acid sequence: CASSRGSYNEQFF.